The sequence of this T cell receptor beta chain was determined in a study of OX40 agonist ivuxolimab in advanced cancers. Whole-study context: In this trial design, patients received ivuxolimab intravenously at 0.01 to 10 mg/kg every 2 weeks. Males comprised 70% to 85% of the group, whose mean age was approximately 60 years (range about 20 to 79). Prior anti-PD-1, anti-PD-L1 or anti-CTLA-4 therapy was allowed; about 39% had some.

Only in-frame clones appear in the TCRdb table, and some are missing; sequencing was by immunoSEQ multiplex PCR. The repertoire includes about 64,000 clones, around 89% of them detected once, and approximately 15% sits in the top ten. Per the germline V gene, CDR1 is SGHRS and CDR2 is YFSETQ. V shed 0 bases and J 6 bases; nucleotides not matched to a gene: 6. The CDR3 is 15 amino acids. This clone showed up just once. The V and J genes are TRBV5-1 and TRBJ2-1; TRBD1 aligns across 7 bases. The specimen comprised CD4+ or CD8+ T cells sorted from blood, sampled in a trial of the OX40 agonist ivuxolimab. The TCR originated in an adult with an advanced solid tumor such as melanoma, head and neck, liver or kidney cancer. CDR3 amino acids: CASSLARDSLNEQFF. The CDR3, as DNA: TGCGCCAGCAGCTTGGCCCGGGACAGCCTCAATGAGCAGTTCTTC.